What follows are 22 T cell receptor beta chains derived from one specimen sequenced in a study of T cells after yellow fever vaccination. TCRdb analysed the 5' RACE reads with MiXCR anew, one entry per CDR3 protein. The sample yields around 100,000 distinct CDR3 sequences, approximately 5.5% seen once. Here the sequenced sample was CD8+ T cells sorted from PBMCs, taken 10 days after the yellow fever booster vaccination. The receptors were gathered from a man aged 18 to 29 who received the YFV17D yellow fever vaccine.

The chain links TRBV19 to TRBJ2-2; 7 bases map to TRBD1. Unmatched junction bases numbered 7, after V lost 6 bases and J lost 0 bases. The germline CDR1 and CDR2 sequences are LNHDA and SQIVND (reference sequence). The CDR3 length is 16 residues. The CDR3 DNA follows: TGTGCCAGTAGGTTTCCCGGGACAGCGAACACCGGGGAGCTGTTTTTT. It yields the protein CASRFPGTANTGELFF.

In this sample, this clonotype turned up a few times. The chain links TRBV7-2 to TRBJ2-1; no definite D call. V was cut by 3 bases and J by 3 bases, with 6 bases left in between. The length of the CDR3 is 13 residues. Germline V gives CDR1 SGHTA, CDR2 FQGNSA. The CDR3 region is CASSFYIYNEQFF. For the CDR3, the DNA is TGTGCCAGCAGCTTTTATATCTACAATGAGCAGTTCTTC.

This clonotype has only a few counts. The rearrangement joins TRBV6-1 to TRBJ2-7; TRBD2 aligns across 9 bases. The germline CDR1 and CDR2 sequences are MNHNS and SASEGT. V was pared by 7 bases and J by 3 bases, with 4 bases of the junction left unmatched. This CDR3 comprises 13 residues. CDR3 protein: CASILAGFYEQYF. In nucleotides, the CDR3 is TGTGCCAGCATCCTAGCGGGGTTCTACGAGCAGTACTTC.

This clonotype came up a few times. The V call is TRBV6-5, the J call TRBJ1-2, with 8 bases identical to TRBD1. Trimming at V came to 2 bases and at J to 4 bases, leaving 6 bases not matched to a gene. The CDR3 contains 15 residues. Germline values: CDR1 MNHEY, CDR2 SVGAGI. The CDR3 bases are TGTGCCAGCAGTTACAGGACAGGGTCCATCTATGGCTACACCTTC. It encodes CASSYRTGSIYGYTF.

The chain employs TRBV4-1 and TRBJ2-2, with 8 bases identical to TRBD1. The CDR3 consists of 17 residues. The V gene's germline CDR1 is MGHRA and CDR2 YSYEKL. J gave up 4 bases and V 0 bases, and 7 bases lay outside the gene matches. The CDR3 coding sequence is TGCGCCAGCAGCCAAGATCGTCCAGGACAGGGCACCGGGGAGCTGTTTTTT. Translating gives CASSQDRPGQGTGELFF.

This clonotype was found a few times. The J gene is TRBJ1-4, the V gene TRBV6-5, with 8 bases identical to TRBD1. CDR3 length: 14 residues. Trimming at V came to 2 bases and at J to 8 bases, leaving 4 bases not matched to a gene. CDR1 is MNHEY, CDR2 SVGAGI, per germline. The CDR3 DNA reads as TGTGCCAGCAGTTACCAGGGGGCAGGAGAAAAACTGTTTTTT. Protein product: CASSYQGAGEKLFF.

CDR3 sequence reads: CASSPSGDTSYEQYF. CDR3 nucleotides: TGTGCCAGTAGCCCTAGCGGGGATACCTCCTACGAGCAGTACTTC. V gene TRBV12-3 or TRBV12-4 combines with J gene TRBJ2-7; 9 positions match TRBD2. This CDR3 has 15 amino acids. Unmatched junction bases numbered 9, after V lost 9 bases and J lost 0 bases.

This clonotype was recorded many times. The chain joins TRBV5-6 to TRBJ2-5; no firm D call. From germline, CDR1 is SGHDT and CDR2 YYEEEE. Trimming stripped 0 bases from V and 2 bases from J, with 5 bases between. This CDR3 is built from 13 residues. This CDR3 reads CASSLEIQETQYF. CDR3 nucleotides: TGTGCCAGCAGCTTGGAGATTCAAGAGACCCAGTACTTC.

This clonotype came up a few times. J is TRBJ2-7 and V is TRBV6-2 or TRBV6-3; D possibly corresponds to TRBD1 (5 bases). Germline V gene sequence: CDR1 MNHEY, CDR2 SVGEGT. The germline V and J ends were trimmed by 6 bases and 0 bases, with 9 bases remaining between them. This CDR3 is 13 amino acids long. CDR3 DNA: TGTGCCAGCAGCCGCGGACACTCCTACGAGCAGTACGTC. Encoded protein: CASSRGHSYEQYV.

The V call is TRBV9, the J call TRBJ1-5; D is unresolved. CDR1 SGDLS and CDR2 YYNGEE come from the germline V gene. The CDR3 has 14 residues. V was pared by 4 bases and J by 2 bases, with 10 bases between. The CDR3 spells CASSSGDGNQPQHF. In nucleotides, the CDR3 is TGTGCCAGCAGCTCCGGTGACGGCAATCAGCCCCAGCATTTT.

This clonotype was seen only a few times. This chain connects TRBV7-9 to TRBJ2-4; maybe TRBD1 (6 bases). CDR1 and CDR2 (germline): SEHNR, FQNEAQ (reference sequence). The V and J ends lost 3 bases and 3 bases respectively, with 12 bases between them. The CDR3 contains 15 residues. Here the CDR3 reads CASSLGWTDKNIQYF. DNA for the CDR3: TGTGCCAGCAGCTTGGGGTGGACAGACAAAAACATTCAGTACTTC.

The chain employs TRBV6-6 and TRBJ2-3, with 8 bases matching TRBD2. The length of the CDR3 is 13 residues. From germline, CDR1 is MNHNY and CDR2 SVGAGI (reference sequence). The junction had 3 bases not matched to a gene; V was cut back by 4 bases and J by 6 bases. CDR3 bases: TGTGCCAGCAGTTCGACTAGCGCGGATACGCAGTATTTT. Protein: CASSSTSADTQYF.

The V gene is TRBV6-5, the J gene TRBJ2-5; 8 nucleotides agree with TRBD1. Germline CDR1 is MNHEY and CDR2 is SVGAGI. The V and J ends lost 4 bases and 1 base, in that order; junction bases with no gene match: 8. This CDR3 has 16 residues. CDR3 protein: CASSFRTGTIQETQYF. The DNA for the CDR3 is TGTGCCAGCAGTTTTCGGACAGGGACAATCCAAGAGACCCAGTACTTC.

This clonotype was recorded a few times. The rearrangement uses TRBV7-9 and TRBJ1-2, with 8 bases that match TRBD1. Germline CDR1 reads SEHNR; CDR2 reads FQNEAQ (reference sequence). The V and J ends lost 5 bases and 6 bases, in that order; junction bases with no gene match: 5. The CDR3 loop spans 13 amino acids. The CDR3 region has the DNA TGTGCCAGCAGCCCGGACAGGGTGGATGGCTACACCTTC. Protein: CASSPDRVDGYTF.

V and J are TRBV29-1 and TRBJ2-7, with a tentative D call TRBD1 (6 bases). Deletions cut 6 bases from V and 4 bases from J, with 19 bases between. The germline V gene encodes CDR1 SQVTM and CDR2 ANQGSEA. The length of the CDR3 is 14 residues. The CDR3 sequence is CSVATGSGRYEQYV. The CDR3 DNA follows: TGCAGCGTGGCTACAGGGTCGGGGAGATACGAGCAGTACGTC.

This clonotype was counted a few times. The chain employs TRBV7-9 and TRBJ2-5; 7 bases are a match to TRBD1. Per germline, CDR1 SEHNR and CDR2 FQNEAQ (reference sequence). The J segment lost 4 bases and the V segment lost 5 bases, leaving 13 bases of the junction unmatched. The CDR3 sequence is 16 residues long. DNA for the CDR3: TGTGCCAGCAGCGTTCGACAGGGCCCTTGGGGAGAGACCCAGTACTTC. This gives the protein CASSVRQGPWGETQYF. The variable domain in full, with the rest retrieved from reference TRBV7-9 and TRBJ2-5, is DTGVSQNPRHKITKRGQNVTFRCDPISEHNRLYWYRQTLGQGPEFLTYFQNEAQLEKSRLLSDRFSAERPKGSFSTLEIQRTEQGDSAMYLCASSVRQGPWGETQYFGPGTRLLVL.

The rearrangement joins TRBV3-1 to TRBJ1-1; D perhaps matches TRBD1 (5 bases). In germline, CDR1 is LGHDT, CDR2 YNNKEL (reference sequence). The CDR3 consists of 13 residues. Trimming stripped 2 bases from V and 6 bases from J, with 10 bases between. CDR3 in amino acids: CASSQRIRAEAFF. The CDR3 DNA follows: TGTGCCAGCAGCCAACGGATCAGGGCTGAAGCTTTCTTT.

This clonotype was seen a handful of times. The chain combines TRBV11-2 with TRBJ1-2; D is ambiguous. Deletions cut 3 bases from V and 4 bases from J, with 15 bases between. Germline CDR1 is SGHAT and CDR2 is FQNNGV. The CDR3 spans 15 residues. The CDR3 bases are TGTGCCAGCAGCTTGGTAACGCAGGACCTCTATGGCTACACCTTC. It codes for CASSLVTQDLYGYTF. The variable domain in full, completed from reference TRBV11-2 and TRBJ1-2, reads EAGVAQSPRYKIIEKRQSVAFWCNPISGHATLYWYQQILGQGPKLLIQFQNNGVVDDSQLPKDRFSAERLKGVDSTLKIQPAKLEDSAVYLCASSLVTQDLYGYTFGSGTRLTVV.

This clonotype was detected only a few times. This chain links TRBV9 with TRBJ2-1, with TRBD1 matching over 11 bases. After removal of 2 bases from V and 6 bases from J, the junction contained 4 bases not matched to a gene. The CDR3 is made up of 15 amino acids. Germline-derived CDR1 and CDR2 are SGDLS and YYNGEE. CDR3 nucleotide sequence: TGTGCCAGCAGCGTGGGACAGGGGGTCGGCAATGAGCAGTTCTTC. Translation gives CASSVGQGVGNEQFF.

Written as DNA, the CDR3 is TGTGCCAGCAGCCAAGAAGGTTGGGACATTAACTATGGCTACACCTTC. It codes for CASSQEGWDINYGYTF. This sequence joins TRBV3-1 and TRBJ1-2; D might be TRBD1 (6 bases). The CDR3 is 16 residues long. Trimming took off 0 bases at V and 1 base at J, with 12 bases between the two ends. CDR1 LGHDT and CDR2 YNNKEL come from the germline V gene (reference sequence).

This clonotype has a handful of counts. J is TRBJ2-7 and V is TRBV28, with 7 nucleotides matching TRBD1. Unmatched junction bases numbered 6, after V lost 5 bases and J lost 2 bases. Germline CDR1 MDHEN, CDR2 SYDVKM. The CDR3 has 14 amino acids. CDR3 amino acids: CASSQTGNPYEQYV. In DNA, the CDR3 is TGTGCCAGCAGTCAGACAGGGAACCCCTACGAGCAGTACGTC.

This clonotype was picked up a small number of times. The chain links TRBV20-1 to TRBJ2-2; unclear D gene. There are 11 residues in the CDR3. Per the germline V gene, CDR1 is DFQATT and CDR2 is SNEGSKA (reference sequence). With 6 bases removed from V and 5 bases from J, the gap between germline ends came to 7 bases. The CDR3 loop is CSARKTGELFF. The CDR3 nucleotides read TGCAGTGCCAGGAAAACCGGGGAGCTGTTTTTT.